What follows is one T cell receptor (beta chain) and its context. Its cognate antigen is unknown. These data are taken from a study of cytomegalovirus exposure and HLA in healthy donors. The study ran its PCR with 60 Vbeta and 13 Jbeta primers. Some clones are missing from TCRdb's copy, which holds only in-frame ones; the method was immunoSEQ multiplex PCR. The data hold more than 110,000 clones, with about three quarters observed a single time. Trimming removed 7 bases from V and 3 bases from J, with 12 bases in between. The CDR3 loop spans 13 amino acids. CDR1 and CDR2 from the germline V gene are SEHNR and FQNEAQ (reference sequence). Overall study findings and caveats: Accurate prediction of HLA-A and HLA-B alleles (for most subjects) was reportedly achieved from TCR beta sequences.

The chain uses TRBV7-9 and TRBJ1-1; D unresolved. Sample: PBMCs. This sequence originates from a male donor in good health and CMV-seronegative. The CDR3 is CASTWELDTEAFF. CDR3 nucleotides: TGTGCCAGCACATGGGAGCTGGACACTGAAGCTTTCTTT.